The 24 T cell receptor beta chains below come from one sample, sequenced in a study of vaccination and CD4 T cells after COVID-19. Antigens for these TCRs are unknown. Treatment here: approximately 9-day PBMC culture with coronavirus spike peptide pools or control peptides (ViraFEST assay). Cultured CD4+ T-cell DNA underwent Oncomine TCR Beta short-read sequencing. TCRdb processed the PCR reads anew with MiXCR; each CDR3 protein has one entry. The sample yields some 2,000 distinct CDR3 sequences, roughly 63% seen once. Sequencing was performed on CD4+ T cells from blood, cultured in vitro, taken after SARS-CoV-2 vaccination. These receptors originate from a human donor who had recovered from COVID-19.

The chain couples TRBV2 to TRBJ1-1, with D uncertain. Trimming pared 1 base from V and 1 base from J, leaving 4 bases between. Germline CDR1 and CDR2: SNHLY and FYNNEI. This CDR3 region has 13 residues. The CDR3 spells CASSEGGNTEAFF. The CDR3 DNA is TGTGCCAGCAGTGAAGGTGGGAACACTGAAGCTTTCTTT.

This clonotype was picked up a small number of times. CDR3 in DNA: TGTGCCAGCAGTTACAGGGACAACTATGGCTACACCTTC. It encodes CASSYRDNYGYTF. The chain has TRBV6-5 and TRBJ1-2, with D tentatively TRBD1 (5 bases). Germline V gives CDR1 MNHEY, CDR2 SVGAGI. CDR3 length: 13 amino acids. Trimming stripped 2 bases from V and 2 bases from J, with 6 bases between.

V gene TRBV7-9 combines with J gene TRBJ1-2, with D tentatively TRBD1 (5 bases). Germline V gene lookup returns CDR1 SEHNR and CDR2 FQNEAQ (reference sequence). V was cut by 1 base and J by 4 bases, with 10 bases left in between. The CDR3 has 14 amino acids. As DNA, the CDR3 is TGTGCCAGCAGCTTAGTGACAGAAACCTATGGCTACACCTTC. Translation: CASSLVTETYGYTF. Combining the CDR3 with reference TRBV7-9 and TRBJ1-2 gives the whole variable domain DTGVSQNPRHKITKRGQNVTFRCDPISEHNRLYWYRQTLGQGPEFLTYFQNEAQLEKSRLLSDRFSAERPKGSFSTLEIQRTEQGDSAMYLCASSLVTETYGYTFGSGTRLTVV.

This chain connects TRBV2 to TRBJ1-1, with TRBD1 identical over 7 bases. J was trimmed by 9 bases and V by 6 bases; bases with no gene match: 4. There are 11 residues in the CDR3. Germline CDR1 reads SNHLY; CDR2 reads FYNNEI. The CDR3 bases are TGTGCCAGCAGGGGACAGCTTAAAGCTTTCTTT. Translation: CASRGQLKAFF.

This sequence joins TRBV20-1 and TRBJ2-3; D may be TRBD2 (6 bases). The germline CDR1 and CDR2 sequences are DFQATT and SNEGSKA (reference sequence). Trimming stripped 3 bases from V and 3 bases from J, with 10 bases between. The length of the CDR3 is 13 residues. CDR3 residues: CSARREATDTQYF. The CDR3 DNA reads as TGCAGTGCTAGGAGGGAGGCGACAGATACGCAGTATTTT.

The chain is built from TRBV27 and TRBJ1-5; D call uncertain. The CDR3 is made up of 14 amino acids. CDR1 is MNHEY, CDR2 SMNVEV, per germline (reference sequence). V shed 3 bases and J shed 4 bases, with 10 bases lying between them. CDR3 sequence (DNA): TGTGCCAGCAGTTTCCGGGATTCGAATCAGCCCCAGCATTTT. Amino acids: CASSFRDSNQPQHF.

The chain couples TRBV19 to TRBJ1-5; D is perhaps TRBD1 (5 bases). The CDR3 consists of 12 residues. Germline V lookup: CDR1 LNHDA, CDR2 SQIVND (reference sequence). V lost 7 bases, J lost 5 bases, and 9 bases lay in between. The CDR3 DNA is TGTGCCAGTAAGGCGGGGGATCAGCCCCAGCATTTT. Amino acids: CASKAGDQPQHF.

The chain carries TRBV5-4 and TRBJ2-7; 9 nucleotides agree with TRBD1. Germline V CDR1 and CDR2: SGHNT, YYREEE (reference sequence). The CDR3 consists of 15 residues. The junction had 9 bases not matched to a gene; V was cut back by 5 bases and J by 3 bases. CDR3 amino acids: CASSRDRELLYEQYF. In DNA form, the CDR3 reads TGTGCCAGCAGTCGGGACAGGGAACTTCTCTACGAGCAGTACTTC. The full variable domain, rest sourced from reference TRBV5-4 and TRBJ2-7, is ETGVTQSPTHLIKTRGQQVTLRCSSQSGHNTVSWYQQALGQGPQFIFQYYREEENGRGNFPPRFSGLQFPNYSSELNVNALELDDSALYLCASSRDRELLYEQYFGPGTRLTVT.

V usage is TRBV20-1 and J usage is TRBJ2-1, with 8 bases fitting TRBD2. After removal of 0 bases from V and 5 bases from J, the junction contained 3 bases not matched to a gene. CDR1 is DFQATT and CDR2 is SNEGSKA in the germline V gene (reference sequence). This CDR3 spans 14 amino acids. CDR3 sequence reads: CSARDSGVNNEQFF. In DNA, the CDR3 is TGCAGTGCTAGAGATAGCGGGGTGAACAATGAGCAGTTCTTC.

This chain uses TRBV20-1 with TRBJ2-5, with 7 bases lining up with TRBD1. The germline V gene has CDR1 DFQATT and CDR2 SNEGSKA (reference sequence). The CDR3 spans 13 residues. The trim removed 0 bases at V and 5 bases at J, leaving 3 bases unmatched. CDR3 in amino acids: CSARDEGAETQYF. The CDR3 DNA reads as TGCAGTGCTAGAGATGAGGGGGCTGAGACCCAGTACTTC.

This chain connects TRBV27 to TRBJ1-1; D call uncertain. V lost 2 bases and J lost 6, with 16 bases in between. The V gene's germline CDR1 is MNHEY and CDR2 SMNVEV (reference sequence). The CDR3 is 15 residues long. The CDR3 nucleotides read TGTGCCAGCAGTTTAAGCGGCATTGATAAAGCTGAAGCTTTCTTT. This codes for CASSLSGIDKAEAFF.

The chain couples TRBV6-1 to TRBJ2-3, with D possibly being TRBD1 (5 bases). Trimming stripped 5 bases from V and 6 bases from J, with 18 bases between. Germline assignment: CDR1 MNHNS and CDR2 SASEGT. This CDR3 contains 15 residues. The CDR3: CASSRTPDGRDTQYF. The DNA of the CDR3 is TGTGCCAGCAGTCGGACACCTGACGGGCGGGATACGCAGTATTTT.

CDR3 coding DNA: TGTGCCACCAGCGTGAGGTCCTACTCCTACAATGAGCAGTTCTTC. Its protein is CATSVRSYSYNEQFF. The chain joins TRBV15 to TRBJ2-1; no reliable D call. The CDR3 is made up of 15 amino acids. The germline V and J ends were trimmed by 5 bases and 0 bases, with 11 bases remaining between them. Germline V CDR1 and CDR2: LNHNV, YYDKDF (reference sequence).

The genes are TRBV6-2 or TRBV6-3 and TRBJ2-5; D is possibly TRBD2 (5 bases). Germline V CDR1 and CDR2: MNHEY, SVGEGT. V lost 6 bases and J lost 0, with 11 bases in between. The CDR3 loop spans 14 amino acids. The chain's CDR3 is CASRTTGNQETQYF. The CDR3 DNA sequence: TGTGCCAGCAGGACCACCGGGAACCAAGAGACCCAGTACTTC.

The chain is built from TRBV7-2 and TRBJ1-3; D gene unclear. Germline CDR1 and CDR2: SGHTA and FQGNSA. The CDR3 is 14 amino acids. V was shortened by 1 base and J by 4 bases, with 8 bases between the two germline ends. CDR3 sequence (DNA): TGTGCCAGCAGCTTAGATCCCGAAGGAAACACCATATATTTT. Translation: CASSLDPEGNTIYF.

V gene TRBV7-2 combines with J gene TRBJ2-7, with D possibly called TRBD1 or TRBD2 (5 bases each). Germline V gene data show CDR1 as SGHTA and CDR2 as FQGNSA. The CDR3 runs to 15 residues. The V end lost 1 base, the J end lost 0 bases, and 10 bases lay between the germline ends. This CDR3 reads CASSLGGVSSYEQYF. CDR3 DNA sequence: TGTGCCAGCAGCTTAGGAGGGGTCAGCTCCTACGAGCAGTACTTC.

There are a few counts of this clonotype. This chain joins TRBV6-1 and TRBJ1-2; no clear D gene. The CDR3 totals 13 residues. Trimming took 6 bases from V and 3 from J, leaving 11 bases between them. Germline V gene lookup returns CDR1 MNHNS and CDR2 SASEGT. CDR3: CASRNPPDYGYTF. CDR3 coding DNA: TGTGCCAGCAGAAATCCCCCCGACTATGGCTACACCTTC.

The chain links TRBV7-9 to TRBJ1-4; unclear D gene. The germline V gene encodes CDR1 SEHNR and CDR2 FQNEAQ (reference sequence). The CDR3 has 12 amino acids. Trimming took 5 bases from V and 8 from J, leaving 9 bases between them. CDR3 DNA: TGTGCCAGCAGCCCACATGGGGAAAAACTGTTTTTT. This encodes CASSPHGEKLFF.

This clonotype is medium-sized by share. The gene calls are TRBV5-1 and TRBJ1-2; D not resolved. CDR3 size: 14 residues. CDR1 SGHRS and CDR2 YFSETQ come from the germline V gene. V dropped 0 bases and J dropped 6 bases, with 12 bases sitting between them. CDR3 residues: CASSLAVSANGYTF. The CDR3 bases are TGCGCCAGCAGCTTGGCCGTCTCAGCAAATGGCTACACCTTC.

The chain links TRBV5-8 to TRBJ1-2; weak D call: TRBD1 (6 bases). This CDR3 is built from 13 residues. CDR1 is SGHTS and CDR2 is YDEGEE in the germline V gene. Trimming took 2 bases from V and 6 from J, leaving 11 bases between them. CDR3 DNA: TGTGCCAGCAGCTTTCTGTGGACAGATGGCTACACCTTC. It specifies CASSFLWTDGYTF.

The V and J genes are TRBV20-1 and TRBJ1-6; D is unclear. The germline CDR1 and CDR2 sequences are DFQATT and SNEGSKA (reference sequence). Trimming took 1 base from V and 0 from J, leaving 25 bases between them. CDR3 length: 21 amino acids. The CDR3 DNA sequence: TGCAGTGCTAGAGGAGTGGAATTCGGAGACGTCCTGAGCTCCTATAATTCACCCCTCCACTTT. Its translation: CSARGVEFGDVLSSYNSPLHF.

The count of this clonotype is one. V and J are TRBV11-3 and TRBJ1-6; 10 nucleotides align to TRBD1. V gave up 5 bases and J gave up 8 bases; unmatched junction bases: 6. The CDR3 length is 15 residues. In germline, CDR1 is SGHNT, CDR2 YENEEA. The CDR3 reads CASSQDRGWDSPLHF. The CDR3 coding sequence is TGTGCCAGCAGCCAGGACAGGGGGTGGGATTCACCCCTCCACTTT.

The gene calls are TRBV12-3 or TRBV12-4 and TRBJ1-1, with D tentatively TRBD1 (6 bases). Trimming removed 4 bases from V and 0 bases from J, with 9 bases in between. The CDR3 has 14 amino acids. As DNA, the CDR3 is TGTGCCAGCAGTTGGGACACCTTGAACACTGAAGCTTTCTTT. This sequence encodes CASSWDTLNTEAFF.

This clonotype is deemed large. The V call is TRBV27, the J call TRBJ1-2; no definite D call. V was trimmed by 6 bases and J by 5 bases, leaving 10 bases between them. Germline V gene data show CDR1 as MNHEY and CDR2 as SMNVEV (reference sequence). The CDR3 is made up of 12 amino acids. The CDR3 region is CASSPSGYGYTF. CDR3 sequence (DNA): TGTGCCAGCAGCCCCTCCGGATATGGCTACACCTTC.